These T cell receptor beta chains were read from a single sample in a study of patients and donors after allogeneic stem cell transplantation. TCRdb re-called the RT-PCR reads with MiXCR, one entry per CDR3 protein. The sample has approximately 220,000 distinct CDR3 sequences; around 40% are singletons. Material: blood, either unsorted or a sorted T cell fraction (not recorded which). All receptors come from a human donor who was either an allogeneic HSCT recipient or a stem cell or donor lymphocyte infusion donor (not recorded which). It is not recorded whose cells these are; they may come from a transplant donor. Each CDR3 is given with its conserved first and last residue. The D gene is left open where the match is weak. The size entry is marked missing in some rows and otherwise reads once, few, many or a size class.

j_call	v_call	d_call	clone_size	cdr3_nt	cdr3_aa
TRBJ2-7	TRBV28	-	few	TGTGCCAGCAGTTATGGCAGGGAGGTTGGAGTCGAGCAGTACTTC	CASSYGREVGVEQYF
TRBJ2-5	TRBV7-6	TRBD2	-	TGTGCCAGCAGCTTAGGAGTGGGGACTAGAGAGACCCAGTACTTC	CASSLGVGTRETQYF
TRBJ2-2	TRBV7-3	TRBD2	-	TGTGCCAGCAGCCCGACTAGCGCGAACACCGGGGAGCTGTTTTTT	CASSPTSANTGELFF
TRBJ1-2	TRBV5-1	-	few	TGCGCCAGCAGCTTGGAGTACGACTATGGCTACACCTTC	CASSLEYDYGYTF
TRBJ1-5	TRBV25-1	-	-	TGTGCCAGCAGTGAATGGGCAGGGAACAATCAGCCCCAGCATTTT	CASSEWAGNNQPQHF
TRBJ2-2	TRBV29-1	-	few	TGCAGCGTTGAAGTGCAGAACACCCGGGAGCTGTTTTTT	CSVEVQNTRELFF
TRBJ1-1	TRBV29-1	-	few	TGCAGCGTTGAAAACAGGTCGGGGAACACTGAAGCTTTCTTT	CSVENRSGNTEAFF
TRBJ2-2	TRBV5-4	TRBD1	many	TGTGCCAGCAGTCGGACAGGGGGAAAGCACACCGGGGAGCTGTTTTTT	CASSRTGGKHTGELFF
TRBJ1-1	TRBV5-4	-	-	TGTGCCAGCAGCTTTAGGGGGGGCCAAGCTTTCTTT	CASSFRGGQAFF
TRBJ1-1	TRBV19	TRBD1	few	TGTGCCACCCGGACAGGGAGCTTTAACACTGAAGCTTTCTTT	CATRTGSFNTEAFF
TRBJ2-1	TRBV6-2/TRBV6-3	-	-	TGTGCCAGCAGACCCCCCTACGGGGCGAGGGAGCAGTTCTTC	CASRPPYGAREQFF
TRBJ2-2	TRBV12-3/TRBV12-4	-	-	TGTGCCAGCAGCTGGGACGCCGGGGAGCTGTTTTTT	CASSWDAGELFF
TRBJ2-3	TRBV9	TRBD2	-	TGTGCCAGCAGCTCCAGCGGGGGTACCACAGATACGCAGTATTTT	CASSSSGGTTDTQYF
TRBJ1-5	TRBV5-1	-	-	TGCGCCAGCAGCCCAGGACAGCTTAGCAATCAGCCCCAGCATTTT	CASSPGQLSNQPQHF
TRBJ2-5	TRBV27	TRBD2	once	TGTGCCAGCAGTCGGACTAGCGGGGCCCCCGGGGAGACCCAGTACTTC	CASSRTSGAPGETQYF
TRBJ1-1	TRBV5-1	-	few	TGCGCCAGCAGCTTGCAGCCGGGAGGAAACACTGAAGCTTTCTTT	CASSLQPGGNTEAFF
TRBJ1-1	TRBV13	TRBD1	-	TGTGCCAGCAGCCCCGGGGACAGTGGAACTGAAGCTTTCTTT	CASSPGDSGTEAFF